These T cell receptor beta chains were read from a single sample in a study of blood T cell repertoires in COVID-19. The protocol was immunoSEQ multiplex PCR, while the TCRdb copy is restricted to in-frame clones and leaves out a portion. The sample yields 40,000 or so clones, 65% to 90% seen once. Sequenced: peripheral blood. Receptors originate from a man aged 35-49 years with active COVID-19. The CDR3 runs from the conserved cysteine through the conserved F or W. The D gene is left open where the match is weak. Expanded clones get a size class; other rows say once, few or many, or leave the size out.

cdr3_nt: TGTGCCAGCAGTCCGAGGGAAAACTATGGCTACACCTTC
cdr3_aa: CASSPRENYGYTF
clone_size: .
v_call: TRBV12-3/TRBV12-4
j_call: TRBJ1-2
d_call: .

cdr3_nt: TGTGCCAGCAGCTTAAGTGTAGGGGGTCTGAGAACTGAAGCTTTCTTT
cdr3_aa: CASSLSVGGLRTEAFF
clone_size: .
v_call: TRBV7-3
j_call: TRBJ1-1
d_call: .

cdr3_nt: TGCGCCAGCAGCTCGGGGGGAGGGAACACAGATACGCAGTATTTT
cdr3_aa: CASSSGGGNTDTQYF
clone_size: .
v_call: TRBV5-1
j_call: TRBJ2-3
d_call: TRBD2

cdr3_nt: TGTGCCAGCAGTTTATATAGCGGGAGCCGCGGGGATGAGCAGTTCTTC
cdr3_aa: CASSLYSGSRGDEQFF
clone_size: .
v_call: TRBV27
j_call: TRBJ2-1
d_call: TRBD2

cdr3_nt: TGTGCCAGCAGTTTACTGACAGGGTTTGGCTACACCTTC
cdr3_aa: CASSLLTGFGYTF
clone_size: .
v_call: TRBV27
j_call: TRBJ1-2
d_call: TRBD1

cdr3_nt: TGTGCCACCAGCAGAGATACAGGGAATTATGGCTACACCTTC
cdr3_aa: CATSRDTGNYGYTF
clone_size: .
v_call: TRBV15
j_call: TRBJ1-2
d_call: .

cdr3_nt: TGTGCCAGCAGCTCCCGACTAGCGGGAGAGGTGGATACGCAGTATTTT
cdr3_aa: CASSSRLAGEVDTQYF
clone_size: .
v_call: TRBV4-2
j_call: TRBJ2-3
d_call: TRBD2

cdr3_nt: TGTGCCAGGGGACAGGGAGGCACTGAAGCTTTCTTT
cdr3_aa: CARGQGGTEAFF
clone_size: .
v_call: TRBV2
j_call: TRBJ1-1
d_call: TRBD1

cdr3_nt: TGTGCCAGCAGCCCTTGGGTTAGCGGAGGCTCGGGGGAGCAGTACTTC
cdr3_aa: CASSPWVSGGSGEQYF
clone_size: .
v_call: TRBV28
j_call: TRBJ2-7
d_call: .

cdr3_nt: TGTGCCAGCAGCCGGCGGGGCCTAAACACCGGGGAGCTGTTTTTT
cdr3_aa: CASSRRGLNTGELFF
clone_size: once
v_call: TRBV7-6
j_call: TRBJ2-2
d_call: .

cdr3_nt: TGTGCCAGCAGTGAAGCGCTTCCCGGACCCGGGACTAGCAATGAGCAGTTCTTC
cdr3_aa: CASSEALPGPGTSNEQFF
clone_size: once
v_call: TRBV6-1
j_call: TRBJ2-1
d_call: TRBD2